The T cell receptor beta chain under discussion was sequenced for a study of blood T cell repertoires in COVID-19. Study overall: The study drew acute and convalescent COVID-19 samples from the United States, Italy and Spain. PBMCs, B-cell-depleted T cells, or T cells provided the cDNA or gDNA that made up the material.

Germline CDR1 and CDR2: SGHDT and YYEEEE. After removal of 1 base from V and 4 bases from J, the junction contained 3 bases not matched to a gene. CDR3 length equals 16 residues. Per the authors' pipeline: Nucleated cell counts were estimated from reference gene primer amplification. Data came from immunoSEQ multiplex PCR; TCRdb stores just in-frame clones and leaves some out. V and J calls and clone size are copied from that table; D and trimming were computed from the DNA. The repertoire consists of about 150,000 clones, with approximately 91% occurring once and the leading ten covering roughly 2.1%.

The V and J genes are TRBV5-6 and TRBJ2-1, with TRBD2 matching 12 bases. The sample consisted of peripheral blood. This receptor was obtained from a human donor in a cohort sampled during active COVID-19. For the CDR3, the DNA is TGTGCCAGCAGCTTGCTAGCGGGGGGGACATACAATGAGCAGTTCTTC. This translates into CASSLLAGGTYNEQFF.